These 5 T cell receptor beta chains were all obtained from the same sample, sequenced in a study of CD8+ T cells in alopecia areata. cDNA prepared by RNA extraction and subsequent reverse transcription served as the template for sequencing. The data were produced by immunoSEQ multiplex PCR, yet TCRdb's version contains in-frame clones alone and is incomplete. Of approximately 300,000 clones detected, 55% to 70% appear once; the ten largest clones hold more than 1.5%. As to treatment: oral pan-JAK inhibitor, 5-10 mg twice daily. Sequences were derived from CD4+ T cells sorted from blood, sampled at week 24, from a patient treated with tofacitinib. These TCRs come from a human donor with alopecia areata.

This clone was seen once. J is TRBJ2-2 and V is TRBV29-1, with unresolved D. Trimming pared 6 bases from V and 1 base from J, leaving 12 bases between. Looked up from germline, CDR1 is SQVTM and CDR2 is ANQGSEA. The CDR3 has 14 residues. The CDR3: CSVAGPMNTGELFF. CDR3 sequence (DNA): TGCAGCGTGGCAGGACCGATGAACACCGGGGAGCTGTTTTTT.

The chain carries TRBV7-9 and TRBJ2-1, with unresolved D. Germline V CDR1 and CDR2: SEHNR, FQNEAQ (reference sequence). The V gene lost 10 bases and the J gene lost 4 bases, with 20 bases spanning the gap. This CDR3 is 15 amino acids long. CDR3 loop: CAIYPGPRPYNEQFF. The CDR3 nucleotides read TGTGCCATTTATCCGGGTCCCCGGCCATACAATGAGCAGTTCTTC.

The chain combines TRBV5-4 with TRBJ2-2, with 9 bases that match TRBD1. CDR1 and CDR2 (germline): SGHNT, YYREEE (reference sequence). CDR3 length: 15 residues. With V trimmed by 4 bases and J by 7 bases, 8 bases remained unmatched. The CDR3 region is CASSTGGAIDGELFF. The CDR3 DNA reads TGTGCCAGCAGCACAGGGGGCGCAATAGACGGGGAGCTGTTTTTT.

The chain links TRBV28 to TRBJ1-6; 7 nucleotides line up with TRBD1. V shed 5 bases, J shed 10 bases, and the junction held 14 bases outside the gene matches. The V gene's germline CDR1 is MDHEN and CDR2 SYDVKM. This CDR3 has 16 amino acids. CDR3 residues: CASSILRGGGISPLHF. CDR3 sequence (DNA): TGTGCCAGCAGTATCCTCCGGGGAGGGGGCATATCACCCCTCCACTTT.

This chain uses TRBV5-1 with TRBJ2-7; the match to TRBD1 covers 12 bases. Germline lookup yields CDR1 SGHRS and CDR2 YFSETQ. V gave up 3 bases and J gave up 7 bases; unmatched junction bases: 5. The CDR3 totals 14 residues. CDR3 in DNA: TGCGCCAGCAGCTCGGGACAGGGGGCTTTTGAGCAGTACTTC. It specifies CASSSGQGAFEQYF. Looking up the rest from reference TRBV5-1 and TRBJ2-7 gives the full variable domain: KAGVTQTPRYLIKTRGQQVTLSCSPISGHRSVSWYQQTPGQGLQFLFEYFSETQRNKGNFPGRFSGRQFSNSRSEMNVSTLELGDSALYLCASSSGQGAFEQYFGPGTRLTVT.